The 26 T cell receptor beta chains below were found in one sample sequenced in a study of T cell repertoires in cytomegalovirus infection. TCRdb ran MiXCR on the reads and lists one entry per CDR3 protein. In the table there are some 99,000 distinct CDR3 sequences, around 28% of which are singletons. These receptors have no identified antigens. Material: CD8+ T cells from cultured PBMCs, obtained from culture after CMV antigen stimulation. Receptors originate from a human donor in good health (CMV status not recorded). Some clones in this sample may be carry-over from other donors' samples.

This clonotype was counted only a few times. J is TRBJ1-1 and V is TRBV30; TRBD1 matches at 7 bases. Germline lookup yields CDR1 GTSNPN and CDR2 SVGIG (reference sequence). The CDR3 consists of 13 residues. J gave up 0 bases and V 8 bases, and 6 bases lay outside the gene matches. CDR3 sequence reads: CARRDSLNTEAFF. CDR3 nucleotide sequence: TGTGCCCGTAGGGACAGCTTGAACACTGAAGCTTTCTTT.

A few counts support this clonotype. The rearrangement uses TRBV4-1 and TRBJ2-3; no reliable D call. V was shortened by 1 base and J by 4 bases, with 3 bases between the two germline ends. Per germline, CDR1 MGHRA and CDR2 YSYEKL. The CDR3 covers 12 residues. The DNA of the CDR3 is TGCGCCAGCAGCCAAGGTCCAGATACGCAGTATTTT. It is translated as CASSQGPDTQYF.

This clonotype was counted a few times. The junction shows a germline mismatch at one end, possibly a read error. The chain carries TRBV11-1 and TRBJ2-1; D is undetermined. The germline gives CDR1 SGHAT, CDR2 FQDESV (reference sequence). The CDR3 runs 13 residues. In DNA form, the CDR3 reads TGTGCCAGCACCTTATCAGTAAACAATGAGCAGTTCTTC. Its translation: CASTLSVNNEQFF.

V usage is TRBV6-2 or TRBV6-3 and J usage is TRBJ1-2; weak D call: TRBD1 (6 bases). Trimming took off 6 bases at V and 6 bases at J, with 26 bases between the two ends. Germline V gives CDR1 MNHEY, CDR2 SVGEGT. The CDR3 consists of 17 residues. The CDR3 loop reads CASSYHPDYRDLDGYTF. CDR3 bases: TGTGCCAGCAGCTATCACCCCGATTACAGGGATTTGGATGGCTACACCTTC.

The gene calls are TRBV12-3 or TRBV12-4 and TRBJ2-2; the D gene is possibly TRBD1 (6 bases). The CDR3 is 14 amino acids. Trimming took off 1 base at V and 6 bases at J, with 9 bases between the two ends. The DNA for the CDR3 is TGTGCCAGCAGTTTAGGCAGGGGCTCCGGGGAGCTGTTTTTT. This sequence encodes CASSLGRGSGELFF.

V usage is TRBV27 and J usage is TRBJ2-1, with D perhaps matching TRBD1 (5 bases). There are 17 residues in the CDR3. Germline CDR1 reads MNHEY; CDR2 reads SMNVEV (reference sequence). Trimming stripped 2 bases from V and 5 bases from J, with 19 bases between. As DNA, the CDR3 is TGTGCCAGCAGTTTAGGGCCAGGCCTGGGGCCAAACAATGAGCAGTTCTTC. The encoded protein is CASSLGPGLGPNNEQFF.

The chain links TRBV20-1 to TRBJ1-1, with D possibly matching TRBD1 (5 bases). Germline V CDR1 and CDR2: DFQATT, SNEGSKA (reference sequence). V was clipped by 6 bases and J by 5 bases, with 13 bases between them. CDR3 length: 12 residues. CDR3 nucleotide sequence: TGCAGTGCAAAAGGGGTTCCGACTGAAGCTTTCTTT. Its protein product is CSAKGVPTEAFF.

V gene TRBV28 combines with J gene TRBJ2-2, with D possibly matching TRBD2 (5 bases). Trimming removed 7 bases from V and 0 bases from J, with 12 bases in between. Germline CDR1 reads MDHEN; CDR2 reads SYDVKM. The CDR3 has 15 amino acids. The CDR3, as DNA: TGTGCCAGCACGGCGGGCAGGACGAACACCGGGGAGCTGTTTTTT. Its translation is CASTAGRTNTGELFF.

CDR3 region: CASADRYQPQHF. CDR3 DNA: TGTGCCAGTGCAGACCGGTATCAGCCCCAGCATTTT. The genes are TRBV7-9 and TRBJ1-5; D is ambiguous. V gave up 9 bases and J gave up 5 bases, with 11 bases separating them. Looked up from germline, CDR1 is SEHNR and CDR2 is FQNEAQ (reference sequence). The CDR3 consists of 12 residues.

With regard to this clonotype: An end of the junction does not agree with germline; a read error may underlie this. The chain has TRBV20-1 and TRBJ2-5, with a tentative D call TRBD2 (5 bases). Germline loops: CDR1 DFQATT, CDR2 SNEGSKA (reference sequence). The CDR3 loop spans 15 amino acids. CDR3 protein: CSASPLLAGQETPYF. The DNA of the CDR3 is TGCAGTGCCAGTCCCCTTTTGGCGGGCCAAGAGACCCCGTACTTC.

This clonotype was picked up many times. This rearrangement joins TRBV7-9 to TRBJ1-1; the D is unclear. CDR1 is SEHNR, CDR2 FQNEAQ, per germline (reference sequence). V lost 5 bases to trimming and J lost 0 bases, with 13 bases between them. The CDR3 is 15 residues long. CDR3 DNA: TGTGCCAGCAGCAAAAATGCGGAGATGAACACTGAAGCTTTCTTT. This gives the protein CASSKNAEMNTEAFF. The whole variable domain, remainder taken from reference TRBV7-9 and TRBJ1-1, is DTGVSQNPRHKITKRGQNVTFRCDPISEHNRLYWYRQTLGQGPEFLTYFQNEAQLEKSRLLSDRFSAERPKGSFSTLEIQRTEQGDSAMYLCASSKNAEMNTEAFFGQGTRLTVV.

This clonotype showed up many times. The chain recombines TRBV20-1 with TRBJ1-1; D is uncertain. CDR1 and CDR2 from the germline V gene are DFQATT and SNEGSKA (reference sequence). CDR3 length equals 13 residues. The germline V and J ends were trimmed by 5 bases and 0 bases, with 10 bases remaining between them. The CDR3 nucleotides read TGCAGTGCTGTAGACATTATGAACACTGAAGCTTTCTTT. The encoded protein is CSAVDIMNTEAFF.

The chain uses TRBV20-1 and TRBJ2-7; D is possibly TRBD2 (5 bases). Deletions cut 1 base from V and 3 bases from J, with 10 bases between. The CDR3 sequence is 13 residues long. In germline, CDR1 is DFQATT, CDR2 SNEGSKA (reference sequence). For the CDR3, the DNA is TGCAGTGCTAGAGCCGAGGGCAACTACGAGCAGTACTTC. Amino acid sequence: CSARAEGNYEQYF.

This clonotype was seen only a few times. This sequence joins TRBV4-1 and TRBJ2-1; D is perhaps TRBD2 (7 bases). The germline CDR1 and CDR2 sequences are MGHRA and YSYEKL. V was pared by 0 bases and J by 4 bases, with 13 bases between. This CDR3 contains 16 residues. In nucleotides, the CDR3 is TGCGCCAGCAGCCAAGATGCGGGGGCCATATACAATGAGCAGTTCTTC. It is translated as CASSQDAGAIYNEQFF.

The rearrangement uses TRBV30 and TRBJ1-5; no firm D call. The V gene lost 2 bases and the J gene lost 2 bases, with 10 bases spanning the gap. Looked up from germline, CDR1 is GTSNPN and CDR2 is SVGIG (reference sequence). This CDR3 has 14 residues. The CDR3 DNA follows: TGTGCCTGGAGTCCGGGCCGCGGCAATCAGCCCCAGCATTTT. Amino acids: CAWSPGRGNQPQHF.

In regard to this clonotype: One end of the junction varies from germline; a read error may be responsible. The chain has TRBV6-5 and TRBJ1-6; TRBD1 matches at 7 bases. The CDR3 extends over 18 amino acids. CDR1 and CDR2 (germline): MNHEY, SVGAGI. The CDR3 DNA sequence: TGTGCCAGCAGCCGCCGACAGGGCTCTAGCTCCTATAATTTACCCTTCCACTTT. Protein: CASSRRQGSSSYNLPFHF.

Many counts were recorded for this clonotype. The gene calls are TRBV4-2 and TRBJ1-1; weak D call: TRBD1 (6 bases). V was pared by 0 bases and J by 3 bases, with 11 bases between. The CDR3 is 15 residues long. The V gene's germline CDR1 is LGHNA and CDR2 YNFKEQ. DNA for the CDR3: TGTGCCAGCAGCCAAGAAGGGGGGGGTTACACTGAAGCTTTCTTT. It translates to CASSQEGGGYTEAFF.

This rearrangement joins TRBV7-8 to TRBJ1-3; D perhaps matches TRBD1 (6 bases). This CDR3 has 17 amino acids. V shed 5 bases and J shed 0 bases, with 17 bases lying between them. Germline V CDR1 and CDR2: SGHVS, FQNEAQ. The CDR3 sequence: CASSPWTALDSGNTIYF. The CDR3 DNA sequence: TGTGCCAGCAGCCCCTGGACAGCCCTAGACTCTGGAAACACCATATATTTT.

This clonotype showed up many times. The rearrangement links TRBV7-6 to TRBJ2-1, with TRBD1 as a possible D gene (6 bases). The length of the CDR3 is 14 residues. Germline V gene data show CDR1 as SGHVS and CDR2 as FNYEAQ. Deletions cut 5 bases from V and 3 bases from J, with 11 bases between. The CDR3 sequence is CASSPIQGYNEQFF. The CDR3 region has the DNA TGTGCCAGCAGCCCGATACAGGGCTACAATGAGCAGTTCTTC.

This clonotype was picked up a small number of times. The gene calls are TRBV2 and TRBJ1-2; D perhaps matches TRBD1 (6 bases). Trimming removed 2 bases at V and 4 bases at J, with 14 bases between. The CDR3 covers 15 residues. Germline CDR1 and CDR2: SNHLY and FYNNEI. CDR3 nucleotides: TGTGCCAGCAGTGAACGATGGACAGATACCTATGGCTACACCTTC. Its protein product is CASSERWTDTYGYTF.

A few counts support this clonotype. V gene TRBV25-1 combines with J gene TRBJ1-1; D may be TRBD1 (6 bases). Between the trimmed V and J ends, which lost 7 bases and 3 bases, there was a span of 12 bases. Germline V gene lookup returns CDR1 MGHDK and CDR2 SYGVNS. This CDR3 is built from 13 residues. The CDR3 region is CASIYRAYTEAFF. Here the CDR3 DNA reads TGTGCCAGCATCTACAGGGCCTACACTGAAGCTTTCTTT.

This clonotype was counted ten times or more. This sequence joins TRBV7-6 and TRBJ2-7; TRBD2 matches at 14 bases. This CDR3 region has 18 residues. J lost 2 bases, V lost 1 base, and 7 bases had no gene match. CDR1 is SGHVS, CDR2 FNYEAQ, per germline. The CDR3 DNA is TGTGCCAGCAGCTTAGGGACTAGCGGGGGGCCCTACCCCTACGAGCAGTACTTC. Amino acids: CASSLGTSGGPYPYEQYF.

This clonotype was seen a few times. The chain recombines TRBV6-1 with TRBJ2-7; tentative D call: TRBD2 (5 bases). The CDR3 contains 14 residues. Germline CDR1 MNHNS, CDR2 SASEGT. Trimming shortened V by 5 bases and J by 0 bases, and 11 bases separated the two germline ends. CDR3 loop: CASSHQGSSYEQYF. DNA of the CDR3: TGTGCCAGCAGTCACCAAGGGAGCTCCTACGAGCAGTACTTC.

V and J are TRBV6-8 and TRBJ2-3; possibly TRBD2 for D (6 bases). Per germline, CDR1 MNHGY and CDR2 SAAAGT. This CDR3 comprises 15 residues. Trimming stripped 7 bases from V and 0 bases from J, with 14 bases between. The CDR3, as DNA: TGTGCCAGCACTATGACGGGAGCTAGCACAGATACGCAGTATTTT. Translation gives CASTMTGASTDTQYF.

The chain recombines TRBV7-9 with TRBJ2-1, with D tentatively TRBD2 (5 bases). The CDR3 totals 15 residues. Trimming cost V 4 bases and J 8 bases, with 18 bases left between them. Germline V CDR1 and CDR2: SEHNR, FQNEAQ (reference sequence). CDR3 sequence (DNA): TGTGCCAGCAGCTCACTGGATAAGGGAGTGTATGAGCAGTTCTTC. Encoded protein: CASSSLDKGVYEQFF.

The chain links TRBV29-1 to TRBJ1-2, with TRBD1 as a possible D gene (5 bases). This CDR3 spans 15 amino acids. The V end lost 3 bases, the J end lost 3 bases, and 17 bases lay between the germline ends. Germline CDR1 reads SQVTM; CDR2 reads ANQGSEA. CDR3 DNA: TGCAGCGTTGAGGCGTGGCAGGGAGGCCACTATGGCTACACCTTC. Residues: CSVEAWQGGHYGYTF.